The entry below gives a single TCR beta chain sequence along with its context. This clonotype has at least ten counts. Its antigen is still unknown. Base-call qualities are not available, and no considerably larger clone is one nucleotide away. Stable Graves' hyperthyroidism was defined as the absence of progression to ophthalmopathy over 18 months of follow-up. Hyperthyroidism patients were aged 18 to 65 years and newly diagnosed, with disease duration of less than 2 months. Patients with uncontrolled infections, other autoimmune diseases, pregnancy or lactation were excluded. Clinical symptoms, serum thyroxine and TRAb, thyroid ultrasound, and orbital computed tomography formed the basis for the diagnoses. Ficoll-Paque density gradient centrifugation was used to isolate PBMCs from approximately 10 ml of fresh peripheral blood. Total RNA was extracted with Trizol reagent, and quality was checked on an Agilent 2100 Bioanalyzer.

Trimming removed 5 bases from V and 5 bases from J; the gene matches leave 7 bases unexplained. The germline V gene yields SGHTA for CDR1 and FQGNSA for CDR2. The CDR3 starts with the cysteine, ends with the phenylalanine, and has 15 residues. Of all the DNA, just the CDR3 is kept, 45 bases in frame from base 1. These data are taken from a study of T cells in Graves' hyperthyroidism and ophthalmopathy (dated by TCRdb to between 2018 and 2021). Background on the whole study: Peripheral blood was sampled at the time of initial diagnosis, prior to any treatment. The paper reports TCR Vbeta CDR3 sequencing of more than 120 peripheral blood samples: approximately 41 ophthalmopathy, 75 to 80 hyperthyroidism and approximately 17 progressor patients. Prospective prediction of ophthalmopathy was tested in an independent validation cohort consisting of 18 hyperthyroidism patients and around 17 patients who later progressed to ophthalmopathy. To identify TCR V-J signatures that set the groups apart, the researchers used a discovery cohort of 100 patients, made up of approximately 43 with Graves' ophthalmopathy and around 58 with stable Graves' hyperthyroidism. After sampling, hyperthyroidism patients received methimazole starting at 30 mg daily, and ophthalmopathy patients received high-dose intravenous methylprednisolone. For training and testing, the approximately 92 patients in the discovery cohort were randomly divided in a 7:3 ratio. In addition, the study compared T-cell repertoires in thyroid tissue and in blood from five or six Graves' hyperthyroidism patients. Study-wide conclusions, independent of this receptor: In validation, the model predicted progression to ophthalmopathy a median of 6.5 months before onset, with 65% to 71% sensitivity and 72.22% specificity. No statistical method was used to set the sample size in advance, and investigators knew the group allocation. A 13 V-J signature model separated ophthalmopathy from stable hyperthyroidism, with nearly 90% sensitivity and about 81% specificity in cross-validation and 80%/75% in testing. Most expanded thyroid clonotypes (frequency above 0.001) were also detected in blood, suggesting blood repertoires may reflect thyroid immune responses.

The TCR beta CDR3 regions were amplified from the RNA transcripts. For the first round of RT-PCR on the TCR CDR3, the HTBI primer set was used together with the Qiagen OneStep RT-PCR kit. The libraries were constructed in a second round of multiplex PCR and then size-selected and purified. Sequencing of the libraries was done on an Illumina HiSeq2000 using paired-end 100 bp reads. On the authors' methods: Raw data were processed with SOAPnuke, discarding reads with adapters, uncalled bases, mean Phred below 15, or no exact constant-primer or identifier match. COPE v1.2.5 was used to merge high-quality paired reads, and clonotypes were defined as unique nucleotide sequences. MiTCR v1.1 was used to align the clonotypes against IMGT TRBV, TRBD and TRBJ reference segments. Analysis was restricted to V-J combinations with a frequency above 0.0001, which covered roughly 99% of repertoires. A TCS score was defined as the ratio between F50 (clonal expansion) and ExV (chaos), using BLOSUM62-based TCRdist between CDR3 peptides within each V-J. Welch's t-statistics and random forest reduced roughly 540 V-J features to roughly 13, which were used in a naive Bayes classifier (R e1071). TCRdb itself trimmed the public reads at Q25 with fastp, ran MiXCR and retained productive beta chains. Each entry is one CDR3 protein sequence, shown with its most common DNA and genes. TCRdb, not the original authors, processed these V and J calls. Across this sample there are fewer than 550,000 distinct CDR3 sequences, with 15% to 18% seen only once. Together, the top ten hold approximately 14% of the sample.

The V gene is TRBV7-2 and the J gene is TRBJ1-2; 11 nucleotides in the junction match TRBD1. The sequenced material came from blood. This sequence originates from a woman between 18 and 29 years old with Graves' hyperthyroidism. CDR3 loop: CASSAGTGGGYGYTF. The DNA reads TGTGCCAGCAGCGCTGGGACAGGGGGAGGGTATGGCTACACCTTC.